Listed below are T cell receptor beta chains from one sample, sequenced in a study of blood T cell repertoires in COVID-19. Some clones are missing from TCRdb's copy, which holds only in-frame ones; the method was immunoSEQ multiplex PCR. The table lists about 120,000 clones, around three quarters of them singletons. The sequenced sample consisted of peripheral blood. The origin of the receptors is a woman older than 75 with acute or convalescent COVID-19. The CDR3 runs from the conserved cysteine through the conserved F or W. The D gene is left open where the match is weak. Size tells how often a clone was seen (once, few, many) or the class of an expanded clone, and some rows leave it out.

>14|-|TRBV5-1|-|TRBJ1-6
TGCGCCAGCAGCTTGGTTGAGGCCGGTTCACCCCTCCACTTT
CASSLVEAGSPLHF
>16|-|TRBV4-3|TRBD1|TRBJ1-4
TGCGCCAGCAGCCAAGATTTCGAACAGGGGTACGCCAAACTGTTTTTT
CASSQDFEQGYAKLFF
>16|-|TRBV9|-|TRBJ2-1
TGTGCCAGCAGCGTGCGGGGGGACAGGGCTGGTAATGAGCAGTTCTTC
CASSVRGDRAGNEQFF
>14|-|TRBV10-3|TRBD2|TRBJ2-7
TGTGCCATCAGTGGAGCGGGGGTTGCCTACGAGCAGTACTTC
CAISGAGVAYEQYF
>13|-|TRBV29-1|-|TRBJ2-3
TGCAGCGTTGCTCCGGGGGGCACAGATACGCAGTATTTT
CSVAPGGTDTQYF
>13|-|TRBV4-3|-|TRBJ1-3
TGCGCCAGCAGCCGACAATCTGGAAACACCATATATTTT
CASSRQSGNTIYF
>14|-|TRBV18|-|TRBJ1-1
TGTGCCAGCTCACCGATGGGGAGAAACACTGAAGCTTTCTTT
CASSPMGRNTEAFF
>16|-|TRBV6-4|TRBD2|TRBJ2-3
TGTGCCAGCAGTGACTCGACTAGCGGGAGACCAGATACGCAGTATTTT
CASSDSTSGRPDTQYF
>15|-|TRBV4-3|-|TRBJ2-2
TGCGCCAGCAGCCTGTATAGCGGGAACACCGGGGAGCTGTTTTTT
CASSLYSGNTGELFF
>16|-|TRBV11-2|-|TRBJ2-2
TGTGCCAGCAGCCAAGGCGGCGTAGCGAACACCGGGGAGCTGTTTTTT
CASSQGGVANTGELFF
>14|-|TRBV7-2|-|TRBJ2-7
TGTGCCAGCAGCCCCGCTACCCGGTCCTACGAGCAGTACTTC
CASSPATRSYEQYF
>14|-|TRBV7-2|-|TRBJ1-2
TGTGCCAGCAGCCTACCATTGCGGCCGGATGGCTACACCTTC
CASSLPLRPDGYTF
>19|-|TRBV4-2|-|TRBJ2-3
TGTGCCAGCAGCCAAGAGGGTGGCGAGCCAGGTATGAGCACAGATACGCAGTATTTT
CASSQEGGEPGMSTDTQYF
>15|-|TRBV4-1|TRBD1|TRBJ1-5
TGCGCCAGCAGCCTCGGGACAGACTTCAATCAGCCCCAGCATTTT
CASSLGTDFNQPQHF
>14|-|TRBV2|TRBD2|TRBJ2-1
TGTGCCAGCTTGATGTATGGGGGGGGTGCTGAGCAGTTCTTC
CASLMYGGGAEQFF
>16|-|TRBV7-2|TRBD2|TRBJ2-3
TGTGCCAGCAGCTTAGCTCCTTCGGGGGGGTTAGATACGCAGTATTTT
CASSLAPSGGLDTQYF
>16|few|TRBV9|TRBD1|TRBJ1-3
TGTGCCAGCAGCCCGTGGGACAGATCCCTTGGAAACACCATATATTTT
CASSPWDRSLGNTIYF
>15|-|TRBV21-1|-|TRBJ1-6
TGTGCCAGCAGCAAAGTGGGGCGGAGTAATTCACCCCTCCACTTT
CASSKVGRSNSPLHF
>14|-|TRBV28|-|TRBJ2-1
TGTGCCAGCCGAGAGGGAGGCCGCTACAATGAGCAGTTCTTC
CASREGGRYNEQFF
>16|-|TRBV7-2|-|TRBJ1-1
TGTGCCAGCAGCTTAGCCACAGCTGCCCCGATCACTGAAGCTTTCTTT
CASSLATAAPITEAFF
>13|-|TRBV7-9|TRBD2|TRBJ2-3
TGTGCCAGCAAAAGCGGGGCGGGGGATACGCAGTATTTT
CASKSGAGDTQYF
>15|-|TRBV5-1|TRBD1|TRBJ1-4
TGCGCCAGCAGCTTGAATGGACAGGCGGGAGAAAAACTGTTTTTT
CASSLNGQAGEKLFF
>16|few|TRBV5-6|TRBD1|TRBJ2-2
TGTGCCAGCAGCTTGGTCGACAGGGAAGGAACCGGGGAGCTGTTTTTT
CASSLVDREGTGELFF
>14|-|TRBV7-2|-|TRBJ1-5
TGTGCCAGCAGCTTAACCTCAGGGGATCAGCCCCAGCATTTT
CASSLTSGDQPQHF
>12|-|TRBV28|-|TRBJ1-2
TGTGCCAGCAGCTCGGGACAATATGGCTACACCTTC
CASSSGQYGYTF
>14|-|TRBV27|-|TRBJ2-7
TGTGCCAGCAGTTTCAGACGGAGTTCTTACGAGCAGTACTTC
CASSFRRSSYEQYF